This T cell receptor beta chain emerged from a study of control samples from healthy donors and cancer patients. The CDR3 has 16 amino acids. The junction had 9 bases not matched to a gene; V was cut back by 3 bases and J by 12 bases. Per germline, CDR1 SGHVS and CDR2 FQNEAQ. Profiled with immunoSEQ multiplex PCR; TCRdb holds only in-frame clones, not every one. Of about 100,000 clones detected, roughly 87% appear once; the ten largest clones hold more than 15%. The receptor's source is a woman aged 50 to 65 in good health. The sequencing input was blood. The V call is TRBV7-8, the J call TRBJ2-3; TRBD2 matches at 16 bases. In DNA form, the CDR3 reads TGTGCCAGCAGCTTTTTGGGGACTAGCGGGGGGGCATCTCAGTATTTT. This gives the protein CASSFLGTSGGASQYF.